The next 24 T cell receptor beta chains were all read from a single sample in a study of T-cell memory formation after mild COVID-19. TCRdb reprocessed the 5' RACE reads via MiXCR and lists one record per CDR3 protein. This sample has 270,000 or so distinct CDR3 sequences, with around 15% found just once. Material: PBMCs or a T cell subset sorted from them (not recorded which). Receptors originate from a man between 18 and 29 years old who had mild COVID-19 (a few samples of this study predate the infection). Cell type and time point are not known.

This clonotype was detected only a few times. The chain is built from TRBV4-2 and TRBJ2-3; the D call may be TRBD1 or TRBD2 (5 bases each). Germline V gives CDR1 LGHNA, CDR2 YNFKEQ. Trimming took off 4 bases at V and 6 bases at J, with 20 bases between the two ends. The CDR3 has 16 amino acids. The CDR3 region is CASSPTRGFPGDTQYF. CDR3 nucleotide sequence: TGTGCCAGCAGCCCCACCCGGGGCTTCCCTGGCGATACGCAGTATTTT.

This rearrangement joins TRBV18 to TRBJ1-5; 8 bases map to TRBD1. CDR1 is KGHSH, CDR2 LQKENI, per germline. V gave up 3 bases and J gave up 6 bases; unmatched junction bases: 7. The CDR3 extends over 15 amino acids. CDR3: CASSPDRGPSQPQHF. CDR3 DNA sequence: TGTGCCAGCTCACCCGACAGGGGTCCGAGTCAGCCCCAGCATTTT.

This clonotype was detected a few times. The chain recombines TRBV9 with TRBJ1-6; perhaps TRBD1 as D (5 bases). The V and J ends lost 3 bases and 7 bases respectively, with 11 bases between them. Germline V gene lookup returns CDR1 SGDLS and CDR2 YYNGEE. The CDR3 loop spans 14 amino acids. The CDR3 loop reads CASSETAQNSPLHF. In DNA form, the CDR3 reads TGTGCCAGCAGCGAGACAGCTCAGAATTCACCCCTCCACTTT.

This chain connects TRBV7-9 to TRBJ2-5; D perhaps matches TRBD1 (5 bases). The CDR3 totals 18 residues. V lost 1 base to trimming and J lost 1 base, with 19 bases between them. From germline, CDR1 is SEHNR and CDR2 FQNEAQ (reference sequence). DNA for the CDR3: TGTGCCAGCAGCTTAGTACAGGTTTACACCCCACCCCAAGAGACCCAGTACTTC. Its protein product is CASSLVQVYTPPQETQYF. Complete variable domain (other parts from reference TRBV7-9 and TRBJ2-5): DTGVSQNPRHKITKRGQNVTFRCDPISEHNRLYWYRQTLGQGPEFLTYFQNEAQLEKSRLLSDRFSAERPKGSFSTLEIQRTEQGDSAMYLCASSLVQVYTPPQETQYFGPGTRLLVL.

The CDR3 protein is CASSTTGTPGSEQYF. For the CDR3, the DNA is TGTGCCAGTAGTACCACCGGGACACCTGGCTCGGAGCAGTACTTC. J is TRBJ2-7 and V is TRBV19; D might be TRBD1 (6 bases). Germline V gene sequence: CDR1 LNHDA, CDR2 SQIVND (reference sequence). Trimming took off 4 bases at V and 7 bases at J, with 20 bases between the two ends. The CDR3 spans 15 residues.

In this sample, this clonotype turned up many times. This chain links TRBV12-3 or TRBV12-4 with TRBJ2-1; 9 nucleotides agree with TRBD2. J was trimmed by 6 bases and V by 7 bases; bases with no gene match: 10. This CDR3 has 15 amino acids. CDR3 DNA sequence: TGTGCCAGCATACCCTCCGGTAGCGGGGGCAATGAGCAGTTCTTC. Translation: CASIPSGSGGNEQFF.

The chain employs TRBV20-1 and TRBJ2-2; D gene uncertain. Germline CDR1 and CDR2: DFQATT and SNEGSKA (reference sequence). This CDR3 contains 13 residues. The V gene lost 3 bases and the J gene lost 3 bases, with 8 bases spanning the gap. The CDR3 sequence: CSARSPYTGELFF. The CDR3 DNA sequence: TGCAGTGCTAGGTCCCCATACACCGGGGAGCTGTTTTTT.

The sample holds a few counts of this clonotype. CDR3 region: CASSKTGGEETQYF. The CDR3 nucleotides read TGTGCCAGCAGCAAGACAGGGGGCGAAGAGACCCAGTACTTC. This chain joins TRBV11-2 and TRBJ2-5, with TRBD1 matching 10 bases. The CDR3 has 14 amino acids. The V segment lost 5 bases and the J segment 3 bases; nucleotides outside the gene matches: 3. CDR1 and CDR2 (germline): SGHAT, FQNNGV.

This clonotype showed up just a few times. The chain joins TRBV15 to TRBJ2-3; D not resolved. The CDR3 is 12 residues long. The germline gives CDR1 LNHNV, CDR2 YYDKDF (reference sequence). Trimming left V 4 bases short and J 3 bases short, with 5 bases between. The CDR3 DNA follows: TGTGCCACCAGCACGGCTACAGATACGCAGTATTTT. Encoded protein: CATSTATDTQYF.

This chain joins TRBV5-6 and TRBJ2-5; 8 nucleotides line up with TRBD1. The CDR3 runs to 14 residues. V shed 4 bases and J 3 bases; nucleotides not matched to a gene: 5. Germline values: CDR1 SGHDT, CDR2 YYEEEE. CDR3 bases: TGTGCCAGCAGCAGCCGGGACAGGAAAGAGACCCAGTACTTC. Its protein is CASSSRDRKETQYF.

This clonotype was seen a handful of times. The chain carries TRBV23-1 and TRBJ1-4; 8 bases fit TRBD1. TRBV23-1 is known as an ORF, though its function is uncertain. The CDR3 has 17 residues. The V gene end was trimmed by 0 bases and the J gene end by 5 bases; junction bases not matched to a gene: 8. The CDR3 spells CASSQSVRQGPNEKLFF. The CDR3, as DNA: TGCGCCAGCAGTCAATCCGTTCGACAGGGGCCAAATGAAAAACTGTTTTTT.

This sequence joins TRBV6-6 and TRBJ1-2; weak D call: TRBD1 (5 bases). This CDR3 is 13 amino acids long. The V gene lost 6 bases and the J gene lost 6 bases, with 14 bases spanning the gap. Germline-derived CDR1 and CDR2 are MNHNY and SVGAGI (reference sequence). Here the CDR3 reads CASSLETADGYTF. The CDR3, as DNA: TGTGCCAGCAGCCTCGAGACAGCTGATGGCTACACCTTC.

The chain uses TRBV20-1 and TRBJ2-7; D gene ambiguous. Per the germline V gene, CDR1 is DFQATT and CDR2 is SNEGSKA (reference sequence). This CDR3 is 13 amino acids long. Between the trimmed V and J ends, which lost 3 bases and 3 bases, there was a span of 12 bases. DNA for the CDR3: TGCAGTGCTAGGGGTCCAGGAAACTACGAGCAGTACTTC. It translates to CSARGPGNYEQYF.

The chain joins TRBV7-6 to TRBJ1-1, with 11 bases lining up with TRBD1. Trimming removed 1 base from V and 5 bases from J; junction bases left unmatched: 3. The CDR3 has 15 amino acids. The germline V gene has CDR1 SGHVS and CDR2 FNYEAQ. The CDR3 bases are TGTGCCAGCAGCTTAGAGGGGACAGGGGGTACTGAAGCTTTCTTT. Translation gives CASSLEGTGGTEAFF. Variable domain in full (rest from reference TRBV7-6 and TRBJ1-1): GAGVSQSPRYKVTKRGQDVALRCDPISGHVSLYWYRQALGQGPEFLTYFNYEAQQDKSGLPNDRFSAERPEGSISTLTIQRTEQRDSAMYRCASSLEGTGGTEAFFGQGTRLTVV.

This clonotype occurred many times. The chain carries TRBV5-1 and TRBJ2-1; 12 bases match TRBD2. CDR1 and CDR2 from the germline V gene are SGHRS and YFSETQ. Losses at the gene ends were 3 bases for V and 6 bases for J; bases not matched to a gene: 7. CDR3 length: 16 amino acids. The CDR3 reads CASSSPGTSGFNEQFF. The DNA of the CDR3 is TGCGCCAGCAGCTCCCCCGGGACTAGCGGGTTCAATGAGCAGTTCTTC.

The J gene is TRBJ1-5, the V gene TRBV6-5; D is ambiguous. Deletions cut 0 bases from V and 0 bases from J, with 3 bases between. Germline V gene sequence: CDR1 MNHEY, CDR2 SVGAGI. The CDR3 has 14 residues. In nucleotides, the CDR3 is TGTGCCAGCAGTTACTCGAATAGCAATCAGCCCCAGCATTTT. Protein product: CASSYSNSNQPQHF.

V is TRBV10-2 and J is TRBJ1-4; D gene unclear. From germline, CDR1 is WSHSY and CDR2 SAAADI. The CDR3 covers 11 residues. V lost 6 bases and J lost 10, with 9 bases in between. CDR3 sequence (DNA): TGCGCCAGCAGGGATCGCGGAAAACTGTTTTTT. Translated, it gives CASRDRGKLFF.

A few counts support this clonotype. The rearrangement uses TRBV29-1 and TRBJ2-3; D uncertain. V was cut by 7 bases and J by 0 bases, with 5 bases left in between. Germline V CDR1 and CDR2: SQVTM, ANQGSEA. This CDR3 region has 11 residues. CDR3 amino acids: CSGVSTDTQYF. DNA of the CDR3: TGCAGCGGGGTTAGCACAGATACGCAGTATTTT.

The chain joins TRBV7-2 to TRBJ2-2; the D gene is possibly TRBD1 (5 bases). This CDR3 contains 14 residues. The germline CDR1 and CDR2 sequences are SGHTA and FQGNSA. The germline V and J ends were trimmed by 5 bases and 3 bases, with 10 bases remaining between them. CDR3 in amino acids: CASSTDSYTGELFF. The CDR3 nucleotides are TGTGCCAGCAGCACCGACAGTTACACCGGGGAGCTGTTTTTT. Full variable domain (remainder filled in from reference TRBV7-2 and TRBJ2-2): GAGVSQSPSNKVTEKGKDVELRCDPISGHTALYWYRQSLGQGLEFLIYFQGNSAPDKSGLPSDRFSAERTGGSVSTLTIQRTQQEDSAVYLCASSTDSYTGELFFGEGSRLTVL.

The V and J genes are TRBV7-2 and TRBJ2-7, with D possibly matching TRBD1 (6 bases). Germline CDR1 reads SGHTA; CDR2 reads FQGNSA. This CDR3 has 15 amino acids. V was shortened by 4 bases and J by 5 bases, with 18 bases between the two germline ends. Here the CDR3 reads CASSSMGAFFNEQYF. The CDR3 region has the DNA TGTGCCAGCAGCTCGATGGGGGCGTTTTTCAACGAGCAGTACTTC.

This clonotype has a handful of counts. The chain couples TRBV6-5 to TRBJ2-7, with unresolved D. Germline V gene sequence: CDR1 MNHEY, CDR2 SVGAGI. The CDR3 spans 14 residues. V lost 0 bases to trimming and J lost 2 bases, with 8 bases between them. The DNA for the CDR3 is TGTGCCAGCAGTTACTCGGCAGGCCCCTACGAGCAGTACGTC. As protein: CASSYSAGPYEQYV.

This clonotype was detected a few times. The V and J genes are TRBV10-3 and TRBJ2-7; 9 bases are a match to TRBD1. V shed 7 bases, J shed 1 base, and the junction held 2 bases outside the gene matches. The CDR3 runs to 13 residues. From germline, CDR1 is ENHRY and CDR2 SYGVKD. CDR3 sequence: CAIKGQGSYEQYV. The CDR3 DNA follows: TGTGCCATCAAGGGACAGGGATCCTACGAGCAGTACGTC.

In nucleotides, the CDR3 is TGTGCCAGCACGGGGACGGGACAGGGGCGCACAGATACGCAGTATTTT. Its translation: CASTGTGQGRTDTQYF. V and J are TRBV25-1 and TRBJ2-3; TRBD1 matches at 10 bases. Per germline, CDR1 MGHDK and CDR2 SYGVNS. The CDR3 extends over 16 amino acids. Germline trimming cut 7 bases from V and 1 base from J; bases unmatched to any gene: 8. The full variable domain, its missing parts supplied by reference TRBV25-1 and TRBJ2-3, is EADIYQTPRYLVIGTGKKITLECSQTMGHDKMYWYQQDPGMELHLIHYSYGVNSTEKGDLSSESTVSRIRTEHFPLTLESARPSHTSQYLCASTGTGQGRTDTQYFGPGTRLTVL.

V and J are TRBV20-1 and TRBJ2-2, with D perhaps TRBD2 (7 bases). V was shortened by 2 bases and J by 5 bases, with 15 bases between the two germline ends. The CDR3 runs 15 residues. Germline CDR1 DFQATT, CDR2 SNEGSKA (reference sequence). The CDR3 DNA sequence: TGCAGTGCTAGAAACGGGGGGCTGGAGACCGGGGAGCTGTTTTTT. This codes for CSARNGGLETGELFF.